The rows below give T cell receptor beta chains drawn from one sample of a study of CD8 T cells in ankylosing spondylitis. MiXCR was run by TCRdb on the 5' RACE reads, yielding one entry per CDR3 protein. The sample lists some 140,000 distinct CDR3 sequences; roughly 6.6% were seen once. The sequencing input was blood, either unsorted or a sorted T cell fraction (not recorded which). The receptor set was obtained from a female donor with ankylosing spondylitis or in good health (not recorded which). Each CDR3 is given with its conserved first and last residue. The D gene is left open where the match is weak.

j_gene | v_gene | d_gene | CDR3aa
TRBJ2-1 | TRBV7-9 | - | CASIPWRDEQFF
TRBJ1-2 | TRBV7-2 | - | CASSAGPSDYGYTF
TRBJ1-2 | TRBV20-1 | - | CSARDRGGYYGYTF
TRBJ2-2 | TRBV9 | - | CASTREGQLNTGELFF
TRBJ2-3 | TRBV5-6 | TRBD2 | CASSLREGDTQYF
TRBJ1-1 | TRBV7-3 | TRBD1 | CASSFMGQGRTEAFF
TRBJ2-3 | TRBV5-1 | - | CASSSTLGDTQYF
TRBJ1-3 | TRBV12-3/TRBV12-4 | - | CASSHTATIYF
TRBJ1-2 | TRBV5-1 | - | CASAGGGADKDYGYTF
TRBJ2-7 | TRBV20-1 | - | CSARDPGQIYEQYF
TRBJ1-2 | TRBV6-2/TRBV6-3 | - | CASSYGPQGYTF
TRBJ1-5 | TRBV3-1 | - | CASSQRHRGNQPQHF
TRBJ2-7 | TRBV5-4 | TRBD1 | CASSHSDRALYEQYF
TRBJ1-5 | TRBV12-3/TRBV12-4 | - | CASSLGAGGGNQPQHF
TRBJ1-4 | TRBV29-1 | - | CSVEAEKLFF
TRBJ2-3 | TRBV25-1 | - | CASSPTGPDTQYF
TRBJ1-5 | TRBV20-1 | TRBD1 | CSARRSGQLNQPQHF
TRBJ1-2 | TRBV5-1 | - | CASSLAGSNYGYTF
TRBJ1-1 | TRBV7-9 | - | CASSRVGGLNTEAFF
TRBJ2-1 | TRBV29-1 | TRBD2 | CSVDPGRAYEQFF
TRBJ2-7 | TRBV5-6 | - | CASSFGPRSSSYEQYF
TRBJ1-4 | TRBV12-3/TRBV12-4 | - | CASSSGDGEKLFF
TRBJ2-7 | TRBV5-1 | - | CASSRAHINRGMGLYEQYF
TRBJ2-5 | TRBV7-2 | - | CASSFRAGPTETQYF
TRBJ2-5 | TRBV29-1 | - | CSVASVHETQYF
TRBJ1-6 | TRBV12-3/TRBV12-4 | - | CASSLGQTQRSYNSPLHF
TRBJ2-2 | TRBV7-9 | - | CASSFLPTGELFF
TRBJ2-7 | TRBV5-1 | - | CASSLGGEVYEQYF
TRBJ2-5 | TRBV15 | - | CATSRDPSQETQYF
TRBJ2-5 | TRBV12-3/TRBV12-4 | - | CASRREIQETQYF
TRBJ2-5 | TRBV7-9 | - | CASSFQASSVSSETQYF
TRBJ1-1 | TRBV6-1 | - | CASSEESGVRGNTEAFF
TRBJ2-2 | TRBV20-1 | - | CSARVAAANTGELFF
TRBJ1-1 | TRBV12-3/TRBV12-4 | - | CASSPEYGFAPFF
TRBJ2-7 | TRBV12-3/TRBV12-4 | - | CASSLYDPGTYEQYF
TRBJ1-5 | TRBV7-6 | - | CASSLATNQPQHF
TRBJ1-3 | TRBV5-1 | - | CASSVGPGTSGNTIYF
TRBJ1-2 | TRBV3-1 | - | CASSQDLGFGYTF
TRBJ2-7 | TRBV6-2/TRBV6-3 | - | CASRRDGASAYEQYF
TRBJ2-3 | TRBV4-1 | - | CASSQDWQGLRDTQYF
TRBJ2-3 | TRBV4-1 | TRBD1 | CASSQTGGGTDTQYF
TRBJ1-6 | TRBV6-5 | - | CASSFRTRMYNSPLHF